One TCR beta chain is described in this entry. Its antigen has not been determined. No base quality information exists; no much larger clone differs at one position. The cohort was made up of approximately 670 healthy bone marrow donors. All cohort members were sampled while nominally healthy, although unrecorded immune exposures were likely present. The donor was CMV seropositive and belonged to the group of 270 or so seropositive cohort members. A peripheral blood sample was collected from each donor, and TCR beta sequencing was performed on peripheral blood mononuclear cells. Genomic DNA extraction from the blood cell samples was performed with the Qiagen DNeasy Blood Extraction Kit. The data were obtained in a study of cytomegalovirus exposure and HLA in healthy donors (TCRdb year 2017). About the investigation overall: An earlier analysis of around 600 of the donors reported about 290 Gb of sequence data and 117 million unique TCR beta sequences from around 200 million T cells. Roughly 300 gigabases of sequencing data and approximately 84 million unique TCR sequences were included in an early release covering 550 to 800 HLA-typed donors. Among the roughly 390 genotyped donors, more than 70% belonged to the genetic ancestry cluster associated with self-reported Caucasian donors. The aim of the study was to test whether cataloging public T cell receptors could identify signatures of past pathogen exposure. Using immunosequencing, the study profiled T cell repertoires from roughly 650 subjects and related those repertoires to cytomegalovirus serostatus. A separate validation cohort of 90 to 150 different subjects was used in addition to the roughly 670-subject first cohort. High-throughput TCR immunosequencing, statistical association of individual TCRs with disease status, and machine learning were combined to predict cytomegalovirus infection status. To study patterns of TCR occurrence, a later analysis re-analyzed previously published TCR beta repertoires from around 700 donors and added high-resolution HLA genotyping. Rather than drawing on any new phenotypic data, the later analysis identified candidate immune exposures from TCR beta sequences and the way those sequences occurred across donors. To decide whether each TCR beta V gene segment behaved as functional or pseudogenic, an earlier analysis of some 540 of the donors relied on high-throughput TCR beta sequencing. Donor age, sex, ethnicity and CMV serostatus were collected together with the repertoire data. Genome-wide SNP genotypes for about 55% of the 666 donors were used in a later genetic analysis, which treated that subset as a discovery cohort. All discovery cohort repertoires had been generated using a single sequencing platform. Class I and class II HLA loci were covered by the typing at four-digit resolution. Typing coverage varied by locus: about 629-640 donors for A, B, C, DRB1 and DQB1; roughly 520 for DQA1; approximately 570 for DPA1; around 450 for DPB1. Four or five DR-DQ haplotypes were handled as single units for association and clustering because linkage in the cohort was strong. On average, roughly 250,000 unique TCR beta nucleotide sequences were sequenced per donor among 350 to 400 genotyped donors of the cohort, with roughly 18% of those sequences being non-productive.

General findings and caveats noted by the study authors: Cytomegalovirus status was reported to be diagnosed by the classifier with high specificity and sensitivity in both the original and validation cohorts. A later analysis found that most CMV-associated TCR beta chains appeared HLA-restricted, with HLA associations seemingly driven largely by CMV exposure. Around 16 rarely observed V segments, including chromosome 9 orphons, were excluded from the earlier analysis of several hundred of the donors because counts were too low. A later genetic analysis associated a missense DCLRE1C variant with V-gene and J-gene trimming of TCR beta chains, and an independent cohort replicated the association. In this cohort, only TCR beta chains were sequenced, and detectable features were limited by the absence of alpha or paired-chain data. The study listed 164 TCR beta chains as associated with cytomegalovirus. Correlated functional status among segregating V segments might reflect linkage disequilibrium, but an unknown experimental factor could not be ruled out. Presence/absence analyses assumed roughly uniform sequencing depth across donors, an assumption that may not hold. According to the authors, the approach could potentially be generalized to other disease states and immunological phenotypes. An earlier analysis of approximately 540 of the donors showed that most TCR beta V segments appeared in productive rearrangements either about 90% or about 30% of the time, which broadly matched IMGT annotations. The only immune exposure information available for the cohort was CMV serostatus. Because HLA typing was missing for some donors at each locus, association tests included only the typed subset. A few of the identified cytomegalovirus-associated TCR beta chains were confirmed in vitro to be specific for cytomegalovirus antigens. In a later analysis, over 15,000 TCR beta sequences were associated with specific HLA alleles at a false discovery rate of 0.05. A further reported finding was that TCR beta sequences accurately predicted the HLA-A and HLA-B alleles for most subjects in the first cohort. A later genetic analysis reported fewer N-insertions in productive TCRs among donors in an Asian-associated ancestry cluster than the 666-donor mean. A group of highly shared sequence variants was considered likely to be a technical artifact of the sequencing pipeline. According to a later analysis, TCR association rates differed among HLA loci, with DRB1 alleles showing the most associated TCRs and HLA-C alleles showing the fewest. According to a later analysis, parvovirus B19, influenza, CMV and Epstein-Barr virus appeared linked to several top co-occurrence clusters. In a later analysis, HLA-associated TCR beta chains were found to be more clonally expanded and to have lower generation probabilities than equally common non-associated chains. Most TCR sequences were observed very rarely across donors, whereas some public TCRs were present in many individuals. Strong co-occurrence of HLA alleles, especially DR and DQ, made assigning TCR associations to individual alleles difficult.

The method was the immunoSEQ multiplex PCR assay. A mixture of 60 forward primers for TCR Vbeta segments and 13 reverse primers for TCR Jbeta segments was used in the multiplex PCR. A multiplex PCR assay on genomic DNA amplified the CDR3 region of rearranged TCR beta genes. The Illumina HiSeq System was used to sequence the amplified TCR beta libraries as 87-base-pair reads. The paper's data handling went like this. Across the roughly 700 repertoires, a later analysis counted tens of millions of unique TCR beta chains, 9.5 million to 13 million of which were shared by at least two donors. A nearest-neighbor algorithm error-corrected the raw reads and collapsed the reads into unique sequences, merging closely related sequences to remove PCR and sequencing errors. To assign V, D and J gene segments, CDR3 sequences were aligned to IMGT reference sequences. For a sequence to be retained, at least a six-nucleotide match to both a V gene segment and a J gene segment was required. A rearrangement counted as productive if the CDR3 had no stop codons and remained in frame with V and J, and every other rearrangement counted as non-productive. CDR3 was defined by IMGT convention, running from the second conserved V-encoded cysteine to the conserved J-encoded phenylalanine. Sequences without an unambiguous match to a single V gene segment were excluded from the earlier analysis of a few hundred of the donors. In an earlier analysis of approximately 610 of the donors, V segments were called functional above 56.7% productive rearrangements and were called segregating when the between-donor standard deviation exceeded 5%. A statistical classification framework was built to diagnose cytomegalovirus status from the catalog of TCR beta chain sequences. In a later analysis, V and J genes were assigned by comparing TCR nucleotide sequences against IMGT/GENE-DB human TR gene sequences. The TCRdist pipeline was used in a later analysis to assign CDR3 sequences and most-parsimonious VDJ recombination scenarios. A later analysis defined each TCR beta chain by its CDR3 amino acid sequence plus V-gene family, and excluded reads lacking a unique V-gene family. In a later analysis, around 650 highly shared, low-generation-probability nucleotide sequences were removed to address suspected cross-contamination and a sequencing artifact. For each public chain, a later analysis derived a clonal expansion index from normalized ranks of inferred template counts within each repertoire. Generation probabilities in a later analysis came from a VDJ recombination model fitted to out-of-frame rearrangements, and those results were checked against IGoR. A later analysis scored TCR-TCR, TCR-HLA and TCR-CMV co-occurrence with hypergeometric tests, applying a repertoire-size bias correction to TCR pairs. To estimate false discovery rates, a later analysis permuted the HLA or CMV assignments 20 times. In a later analysis, co-occurring TCRs were grouped with DBSCAN, and TCRdist sequence similarity was added when clustering was performed within HLA-allele-positive subsets. Co-occurrence clustering excluded repertoires with fewer than 30,000 or more than 120,000 public chains, plus five with anomalous nucleotide sharing. The table comes from immuneACCESS by way of TCRdb, which keeps in-frame sequences with V and J called. Part of the clones is missing from these tables; in studies checked, under half for an unresolved V gene and the rest for unknown reasons. V and J calls and clone size come straight from that table; D and trimming were deduced from the DNA. Recorded for this sample are roughly 100,000 clones; roughly 86% of them occurred a single time. 4.5% to 7% of the sample lies in the top ten.

The source is a woman younger than 35 in good health and CMV-seropositive. The sequencing sample was made of PBMCs.

The sequenced DNA: TGTGCCAGCTCACCCCCGGGTCCAAACGCTGGCTACACCTTC. It encodes CASSPPGPNAGYTF. Rearrangement joined TRBV18 to TRBJ1-2; too little of a D gene remains to name it. V was cut back by 3 bases and J by 7 bases, leaving a gap of 15 bases between them. Measured from the cysteine to the phenylalanine, the CDR3 is 14 residues long. Just the 42-base CDR3 DNA is kept, in frame starting at base 1. From the germline V gene, CDR1 is KGHSH and CDR2 is LQKENI.